A single sample gave rise to the 17 T cell receptor beta chains below, sequenced in a study of blood T cell repertoires in COVID-19. The repertoire was sequenced with immunoSEQ multiplex PCR; TCRdb's copy has only in-frame clones and lacks some. The sample has about 160,000 clones, under 85% seen once. Sequencing used peripheral blood. Every receptor here comes from a man between 70 and 80 years old who had recovered from COVID-19.

The J gene is TRBJ2-5, the V gene TRBV5-1; no clear D gene. V lost 2 bases and J 3 bases, leaving 11 bases between the germline ends. This CDR3 comprises 14 residues. Germline lookup yields CDR1 SGHRS and CDR2 YFSETQ. CDR3 sequence (DNA): TGCGCCAGCAGCTTCCCTGGAGCCGAAGAGACCCAGTACTTC. Translated: CASSFPGAEETQYF.

There are a few counts of this clone. The V and J genes are TRBV7-9 and TRBJ2-1; tentatively, D is TRBD2 (6 bases). Looked up from germline, CDR1 is SEHNR and CDR2 is FQNEAQ (reference sequence). The CDR3 totals 14 residues. V dropped 1 base and J dropped 6 bases, with 10 bases sitting between them. The CDR3 loop reads CASSLVGEANEQFF. CDR3 DNA sequence: TGTGCCAGCAGCTTAGTGGGGGAGGCCAATGAGCAGTTCTTC.

V and J are TRBV6-5 and TRBJ1-1; the D is unclear. Trimming left V 6 bases short and J 3 bases short, with 14 bases between. The germline gives CDR1 MNHEY, CDR2 SVGAGI. The CDR3 contains 14 residues. CDR3 loop: CASRRGERHTEAFF. In DNA, the CDR3 is TGTGCCAGCAGACGCGGGGAGAGACACACTGAAGCTTTCTTT.

CDR3 nucleotides: TGTGCCAGCAGGGCGTCCAGCGGGGGGGAAGTACGGGAGACCCAGTACTTC. Its translation is CASRASSGGEVRETQYF. This chain joins TRBV2 and TRBJ2-5; TRBD2 matches 10 bases. Germline CDR1 is SNHLY and CDR2 is FYNNEI. The CDR3 is 17 amino acids. Trimming cost V 6 bases and J 5 bases; bases outside gene matches: 15.

This rearrangement joins TRBV5-6 to TRBJ2-3; D is uncertain. This CDR3 is 14 amino acids long. Germline V gene sequence: CDR1 SGHDT, CDR2 YYEEEE. Trimming took off 2 bases at V and 0 bases at J, with 7 bases between the two ends. Here the CDR3 reads CASSLVGSTDTQYF. CDR3 bases: TGTGCCAGCAGCTTAGTCGGGAGCACAGATACGCAGTATTTT.

V gene TRBV27 combines with J gene TRBJ1-3, with D possibly TRBD1 on 5 matching bases. Germline V gives CDR1 MNHEY, CDR2 SMNVEV (reference sequence). The CDR3 runs to 13 residues. V dropped 4 bases and J dropped 9 bases, with 13 bases sitting between them. CDR3 DNA: TGTGCCAGCAGTTCCGCTGACAGAAGCACCATATATTTT. This sequence encodes CASSSADRSTIYF.

This clone showed up just a few times. The V gene is TRBV5-6, the J gene TRBJ1-1; 9 bases line up with TRBD1. The germline V gene has CDR1 SGHDT and CDR2 YYEEEE. Trimming removed 0 bases from V and 1 base from J; junction bases left unmatched: 1. The CDR3 is 15 amino acids. The CDR3 region has the DNA TGTGCCAGCAGCTTGGGGGACAGGGAGAACACTGAAGCTTTCTTT. It encodes CASSLGDRENTEAFF.

The chain has TRBV3-1 (or the pseudogene TRBV3-2) and TRBJ1-5; 12 bases agree with TRBD1. The length of the CDR3 is 19 residues. Germline V gene data show CDR1 as LGHDT and CDR2 as YNNKEL (reference sequence). V lost 3 bases to trimming and J lost 6 bases; unmatched junction nucleotides: 15. The CDR3 here is CASSQNHGTGGLGGQPQHF. The CDR3 DNA sequence: TGTGCCAGCAGCCAGAATCACGGGACAGGGGGCTTAGGTGGTCAGCCCCAGCATTTT.

The chain has TRBV3-1 (or the pseudogene TRBV3-2) and TRBJ2-2, with D perhaps matching TRBD1 (6 bases). The germline V gene has CDR1 LGHDT and CDR2 YNNKEL (reference sequence). Trimming cost V 3 bases and J 8 bases, with 19 bases left between them. The CDR3 totals 16 residues. CDR3 amino acids: CASSHRTRRGSGELFF. For the CDR3, the DNA is TGTGCCAGCAGCCATCGGACCCGCAGGGGCTCAGGGGAGCTGTTTTTT.

The rearrangement links TRBV10-2 to TRBJ2-1; D not resolved. Germline assignment: CDR1 WSHSY and CDR2 SAAADI. The CDR3 length is 13 residues. V shed 0 bases and J shed 12 bases, with 12 bases lying between them. In DNA, the CDR3 is TGCGCCAGCAGTGAGTCGAACCCCCCGGGGCAGTTCTTC. This encodes CASSESNPPGQFF.

CDR3 residues: CSVSEAAETQYF. The CDR3 DNA reads as TGCAGCGTTTCCGAGGCCGCTGAGACCCAGTACTTC. The chain couples TRBV29-1 to TRBJ2-5; no firm D call. Between the trimmed V and J ends, which lost 5 bases and 5 bases, there was a span of 12 bases. Germline CDR1 and CDR2: SQVTM and ANQGSEA. CDR3 size: 12 residues.

The chain employs TRBV10-3 and TRBJ2-7, with 7 bases that match TRBD1. There are 13 residues in the CDR3. V gave up 2 bases and J gave up 4 bases; unmatched junction bases: 2. From germline, CDR1 is ENHRY and CDR2 SYGVKD. CDR3 sequence reads: CAISEGQEYEQYF. CDR3 nucleotides: TGTGCCATCAGTGAGGGACAGGAGTACGAGCAGTACTTC.

The CDR3 protein is CAISFQSGLAGATDTQYF. The DNA for the CDR3 is TGTGCCATCAGTTTTCAATCGGGACTAGCGGGAGCAACAGATACGCAGTATTTT. The chain uses TRBV10-3 and TRBJ2-3; 14 bases map to TRBD2. The germline V gene has CDR1 ENHRY and CDR2 SYGVKD. The J segment lost 3 bases and the V segment lost 5 bases, leaving 10 bases of the junction unmatched. This CDR3 contains 18 residues.

The gene calls are TRBV19 and TRBJ1-1; 8 bases are shared with TRBD1. Germline V gene sequence: CDR1 LNHDA, CDR2 SQIVND (reference sequence). CDR3 size: 14 residues. J gave up 4 bases and V 4 bases, and 5 bases lay outside the gene matches. The CDR3 sequence is CASSTGGWFTEAFF. The DNA of the CDR3 is TGTGCCAGTAGTACAGGGGGCTGGTTCACTGAAGCTTTCTTT.

V and J are TRBV6-1 and TRBJ2-2; 9 bases agree with TRBD2. This CDR3 has 16 amino acids. The germline CDR1 and CDR2 sequences are MNHNS and SASEGT. The trim removed 4 bases at V and 5 bases at J, leaving 8 bases unmatched. CDR3 in amino acids: CASSAPGTSTTGELFF. Here the CDR3 DNA reads TGTGCCAGCAGTGCGCCCGGGACTAGCACAACCGGGGAGCTGTTTTTT.

V usage is TRBV3-1 (or the pseudogene TRBV3-2) and J usage is TRBJ1-1, with D unclear. The germline gives CDR1 LGHDT, CDR2 YNNKEL (reference sequence). V lost 4 bases and J lost 4, with 10 bases in between. The CDR3 contains 13 residues. The CDR3 is CASSPPGVTEAFF. The DNA for the CDR3 is TGTGCCAGCAGCCCCCCCGGGGTCACTGAAGCTTTCTTT.

The chain couples TRBV19 to TRBJ2-7, with TRBD1 identical over 7 bases. Germline CDR1 is LNHDA and CDR2 is SQIVND (reference sequence). The CDR3 loop spans 16 amino acids. After removal of 3 bases from V and 2 bases from J, the junction contained 10 bases not matched to a gene. The CDR3 loop is CASSILVSDRPYEQYF. The CDR3 DNA follows: TGTGCCAGTAGTATTCTCGTGTCGGACAGGCCCTACGAGCAGTACTTC.